Following are 31 T cell receptor beta chains from one sample sequenced in a study of breast tumors, draining lymph nodes, adjacent tissues. Samples came from axillary lymph nodes draining the breast cancer. TCRdb called the multiplex PCR reads again in MiXCR, with one record for every CDR3 protein. The sample records 200,000 to 300,000 distinct CDR3 sequences, about 33% being singletons. Sequencing used axillary lymph node tissue. All receptors come from a female donor with breast cancer. Some clones in this sample may be carry-over from other donors' samples.

This clonotype occurred many times. The chain links TRBV6-1 to TRBJ2-5; 9 nucleotides match TRBD2. V gave up 6 bases and J gave up 4 bases; unmatched junction bases: 6. Germline assignment: CDR1 MNHNS and CDR2 SASEGT. The CDR3 sequence is 14 residues long. DNA for the CDR3: TGTGCCAGCAGCCCCGCGGGGGGGAGAGAGACCCAGTACTTC. This gives the protein CASSPAGGRETQYF.

To note about this clonotype: One junction end disagrees with the germline gene, perhaps due to a read error. V is TRBV6-4 and J is TRBJ2-7; the match to TRBD2 covers 10 bases. The germline CDR1 and CDR2 sequences are MRHNA and SNTAGT. The CDR3 is made up of 17 amino acids. CDR3 nucleotides: TGTGCCAGCAGTTACTCGGCTAGCGGGGGCCCCCGAAACGAGCAGTACTTC. Translation: CASSYSASGGPRNEQYF.

On this clonotype itself: A much more abundant neighbour one base away suggests this may be a read error. Since no conserved phenylalanine or tryptophan closes the CDR3, a read error is the likely cause. J is TRBJ2-1 and V is TRBV12-3 or TRBV12-4; TRBD2 agrees at 13 bases. Losses at the gene ends were 5 bases for V and 12 bases for J; bases not matched to a gene: 10. This CDR3 spans 15 amino acids. CDR3 coding DNA: TGTGCCAGCAGTGGGAGGACTAGCGGGAGAGGGTGGCAGTTCCTC. Residues: CASSGRTSGRGWQFL.

This sequence joins TRBV29-1 and TRBJ1-4; perhaps TRBD1 as D (5 bases). Germline lookup yields CDR1 SQVTM and CDR2 ANQGSEA. The CDR3 runs to 12 residues. The V gene lost 4 bases and the J gene lost 10 bases, with 13 bases spanning the gap. In DNA form, the CDR3 reads TGCAGCGTTGGGGTAGGACATGGAAAACTGTTTTTT. Translated, it gives CSVGVGHGKLFF.

With respect to this clonotype: With a much larger clone just one base away, this may be a read error. The chain is built from TRBV5-1 and TRBJ2-2, with D possibly being TRBD2 (6 bases). The CDR3 totals 14 residues. Looked up from germline, CDR1 is SGHRS and CDR2 is YFSETQ. CDR3 loop: CASSLAGVGGELVF. CDR3 DNA sequence: TGTGCCAGCAGCTTGGCCGGTGTGGGCGGGGAGCTGGTTTTT.

This clonotype was seen ten or more times. In DNA, the CDR3 is TGTGCCAGCAGCTTAGAACTAGCGGGGGTCCGGGATACGCAGTATTTT. Residues: CASSLELAGVRDTQYF. The chain employs TRBV7-2 and TRBJ2-3; 11 positions agree with TRBD2. Germline V gene data show CDR1 as SGHTA and CDR2 as FQGNSA. V dropped 1 base and J dropped 6; count of bases not matched to a gene: 6. This CDR3 comprises 16 residues. Combining the CDR3 with reference TRBV7-2 and TRBJ2-3 gives the whole variable domain GAGVSQSPSNKVTEKGKDVELRCDPISGHTALYWYRQSLGQGLEFLIYFQGNSAPDKSGLPSDRFSAERTGGSVSTLTIQRTQQEDSAVYLCASSLELAGVRDTQYFGPGTRLTVL.

Many counts were recorded for this clonotype. The rearrangement joins TRBV5-1 to TRBJ2-1; 14 nucleotides match TRBD2. This CDR3 is 23 amino acids long. The V gene's germline CDR1 is SGHRS and CDR2 YFSETQ. Trimming removed 3 bases from V and 3 bases from J; junction bases left unmatched: 23. In DNA form, the CDR3 reads TGCGCCAGCAGCTCCCGGGACAGGGGAGGACTAGCGGGAGGTCGAGCGTTCTACAATGAGCAGTTCTTC. It translates to CASSSRDRGGLAGGRAFYNEQFF.

In the case of this clonotype: Since a far larger clone is one base different, this is likely a read error. This CDR3 fails to terminate in the conserved phenylalanine or tryptophan, so it likely reflects a read error. The CDR3 spells CASSLGVNYGYTS. In nucleotides, the CDR3 is TGCGCCAGCAGCTTGGGGGTCAACTATGGCTACACCTCC. This sequence joins TRBV5-1 and TRBJ1-2; D unclear. Germline V gives CDR1 SGHRS, CDR2 YFSETQ. The CDR3 length is 13 residues. The ends were cut back, 0 bases at V and 2 bases at J, with 5 bases in the middle.

This clonotype was counted ten times or more. V is TRBV6-5 and J is TRBJ2-3; a weak D match, TRBD2 (6 bases). The CDR3 runs to 17 residues. The germline V and J ends were trimmed by 0 bases and 2 bases, with 15 bases remaining between them. CDR1 is MNHEY and CDR2 is SVGAGI in the germline V gene. Here the CDR3 DNA reads TGTGCCAGCAGTTACTCCCCCCTAGCGAGTAACACAGATACGCAGTATTTT. Its translation is CASSYSPLASNTDTQYF.

With regard to this clonotype: Possible read error: a much larger clone is one base away. The chain employs TRBV5-5 and TRBJ2-7; D might be TRBD1 or TRBD2, each matching 5 bases. The germline V gene has CDR1 SGHKS and CDR2 YYEKEE (reference sequence). The V end was cut by 2 bases, the J end by 1 base, with 13 bases between. The CDR3 is 15 amino acids. Here the CDR3 DNA reads TGTGCCAGCAGCTTCGTCGGGGCGAATTCCTACGAGCAGTACTTC. Translating gives CASSFVGANSYEQYF. Full variable domain (rest looked up from reference TRBV5-5 and TRBJ2-7): DAGVTQSPTHLIKTRGQQVTLRCSPISGHKSVSWYQQVLGQGPQFIFQYYEKEERGRGNFPDRFSARQFPNYSSELNVNALLLGDSALYLCASSFVGANSYEQYFGPGTRLTVT.

The chain employs TRBV6-1 and TRBJ1-5; 11 bases map to TRBD1. V dropped 2 bases and J dropped 2; count of bases not matched to a gene: 2. There are 16 residues in the CDR3. CDR1 and CDR2 (germline): MNHNS, SASEGT. The CDR3 here is CASSEWDRGGNQPQHF. The CDR3 DNA follows: TGTGCCAGCAGTGAATGGGACAGGGGGGGCAATCAGCCCCAGCATTTT.

In its sample, this clonotype was seen once. A much larger clone lies one base from this, so it may be a read error. The rearrangement links TRBV5-1 to TRBJ2-7; 10 nucleotides align to TRBD2. CDR1 is SGHRS and CDR2 is YFSETQ in the germline V gene. The CDR3 runs to 18 residues. Trimming took 4 bases from V and 2 from J; bases not matched to a gene: 15. CDR3 in amino acids: CASSPRGLAGGIAYEQYF. The DNA of the CDR3 is TGCGCCAGCAGCCCGAGGGGGTTAGCGGGAGGAATCGCCTACGAGCAGTACTTC.

This chain links TRBV18 with TRBJ2-7; TRBD1 might be the D (6 bases). Trimming took 0 bases from V and 0 from J, leaving 9 bases between them. The length of the CDR3 is 15 residues. CDR1 KGHSH and CDR2 LQKENI come from the germline V gene. CDR3 loop: CASSPPQGTSYEQYF. Here the CDR3 DNA reads TGTGCCAGCTCACCACCGCAGGGGACCTCCTACGAGCAGTACTTC.

This clonotype appeared many times. V is TRBV20-1 and J is TRBJ2-3; D not resolved. Germline lookup yields CDR1 DFQATT and CDR2 SNEGSKA (reference sequence). V was pared by 1 base and J by 3 bases, with 14 bases between. This CDR3 is built from 15 residues. CDR3 sequence reads: CSARAPRSGTDTQYF. The CDR3 DNA follows: TGCAGTGCTAGAGCCCCTCGGTCTGGGACAGATACGCAGTATTTT.

This clonotype showed up many times. The chain joins TRBV11-2 to TRBJ2-3; 9 bases line up with TRBD1. The CDR3 runs to 18 residues. With 2 bases clipped from V and 4 bases from J, the junction kept 13 bases outside the gene matches. From germline, CDR1 is SGHAT and CDR2 FQNNGV. CDR3 nucleotides: TGTGCCAGCAGCTTATTTGGCCCCCGGGACAGGGTTGCAGATACGCAGTATTTT. Amino acid sequence: CASSLFGPRDRVADTQYF.

This clonotype was detected ten times or more. The rearrangement links TRBV2 to TRBJ2-1; weak D call: TRBD2 (5 bases). The V gene lost 7 bases and the J gene lost 6 bases, with 7 bases spanning the gap. Germline-derived CDR1 and CDR2 are SNHLY and FYNNEI. CDR3 length: 11 amino acids. Written as DNA, the CDR3 is TGTGCCAGCACGGGGTTCAATGAGCAGTTCTTC. Its protein product is CASTGFNEQFF.

The chain is built from TRBV6-6 and TRBJ2-2; D unresolved. The CDR3 runs to 15 residues. Trimming took 4 bases from V and 6 from J, leaving 15 bases between them. Germline CDR1 reads MNHNY; CDR2 reads SVGAGI (reference sequence). DNA of the CDR3: TGTGCCAGCAGTTCCTCAGCCCACGGCGCCGGGGAGCTGTTTTTT. Translated: CASSSSAHGAGELFF.

The V gene is TRBV3-1, the J gene TRBJ2-1, with D possibly matching TRBD2 (5 bases). Germline V gene sequence: CDR1 LGHDT, CDR2 YNNKEL (reference sequence). The V gene lost 5 bases and the J gene lost 7 bases, with 12 bases spanning the gap. The CDR3 has 13 amino acids. The CDR3 nucleotides read TGTGCCAGCAGCTCAAATCTAGCTAATGAGCAGTTCTTC. It is translated as CASSSNLANEQFF.

The genes are TRBV29-1 and TRBJ1-6; no clear D. The V and J ends lost 8 bases and 7 bases respectively, with 15 bases between them. This CDR3 is 13 amino acids long. Germline values: CDR1 SQVTM, CDR2 ANQGSEA. The CDR3 spells CSPGWTENSPLHF. The CDR3 DNA reads as TGCAGCCCCGGATGGACCGAGAATTCACCCCTCCACTTT.

The rearrangement joins TRBV4-1 to TRBJ1-1; D perhaps matches TRBD1 (5 bases). The CDR3 totals 14 residues. The germline V gene encodes CDR1 MGHRA and CDR2 YSYEKL. The V end lost 1 base, the J end lost 11 bases, and 17 bases lay between the germline ends. The CDR3 region is CASSQGEGLSSAFF. CDR3 nucleotides: TGCGCCAGCAGCCAAGGGGAGGGGCTTAGTTCGGCTTTCTTT.

This clonotype was detected many times. The chain joins TRBV7-9 to TRBJ1-5; 8 nucleotides agree with TRBD1. CDR3 size: 17 residues. Germline V gene sequence: CDR1 SEHNR, CDR2 FQNEAQ (reference sequence). The V and J ends lost 4 bases and 6 bases, in that order; junction bases with no gene match: 14. This CDR3 reads CASSSGTGLFGAQPQHF. As DNA, the CDR3 is TGTGCCAGCAGCTCCGGGACAGGTTTATTTGGAGCTCAGCCCCAGCATTTT.

This clonotype has at least ten counts. The CDR3 region is CASPIGDQPQHF. In DNA, the CDR3 is TGTGCCAGCCCAATTGGGGATCAGCCCCAGCATTTT. This sequence joins TRBV6-1 and TRBJ1-5; D not resolved. Germline V CDR1 and CDR2: MNHNS, SASEGT. The CDR3 has 12 amino acids. V lost 8 bases and J 5 bases, leaving 10 bases between the germline ends.

The sample holds many counts of this clonotype. The chain uses TRBV10-3 and TRBJ1-5, with TRBD1 matching 10 bases. The V gene end was trimmed by 5 bases and the J gene end by 2 bases; junction bases not matched to a gene: 6. The V gene's germline CDR1 is ENHRY and CDR2 SYGVKD. This CDR3 region has 16 residues. The CDR3 spells CAISSGQGIGNQPQHF. CDR3 bases: TGTGCCATCAGTTCGGGACAGGGGATTGGCAATCAGCCCCAGCATTTT.

This chain connects TRBV20-1 to TRBJ2-2; D remains ambiguous. V gave up 0 bases and J gave up 4 bases, with 15 bases separating them. The V gene's germline CDR1 is DFQATT and CDR2 SNEGSKA (reference sequence). The CDR3 has 16 residues. In DNA form, the CDR3 reads TGCAGTGCTAGAGATCGAGGTCTGCAAACCACCGGGGAGCTGTTTTTT. Protein: CSARDRGLQTTGELFF.

This clonotype was counted at least ten times. DNA for the CDR3: TGCAGTGCTAGCTGGGTAGCCACCCTGGGGGACGAGCAGTACTTC. Amino acid sequence: CSASWVATLGDEQYF. This rearrangement joins TRBV20-1 to TRBJ2-7, with D perhaps being TRBD1 or TRBD2 (5 bases each). The germline V and J ends were trimmed by 3 bases and 5 bases, with 20 bases remaining between them. This CDR3 has 15 amino acids. Germline CDR1 DFQATT, CDR2 SNEGSKA (reference sequence).

As to this clonotype: It may be a read error: a sequence one base away is much more abundant. J is TRBJ2-2 and V is TRBV12-3 or TRBV12-4; D remains unclear. CDR3 length: 13 residues. V lost 5 bases and J 1 base, leaving 5 bases between the germline ends. This CDR3 reads CASSLWNTGELFF. In DNA form, the CDR3 reads TGTGCCAGCAGTCTCTGGAACACCGGGGAGCTGTTTTTT.

This clonotype was seen at least ten times. The chain carries TRBV7-8 and TRBJ2-3, with 10 bases fitting TRBD2. After removal of 2 bases from V and 1 base from J, the junction contained 3 bases not matched to a gene. This CDR3 contains 16 residues. Germline assignment: CDR1 SGHVS and CDR2 FQNEAQ. The CDR3 nucleotides are TGTGCCAGCAGCTTATCCAGCGGGGGGGGCACAGATACGCAGTATTTT. Translated, it gives CASSLSSGGGTDTQYF. The whole variable domain, filled in from reference TRBV7-8 and TRBJ2-3, reads GAGVSQSPRYKVAKRGQDVALRCDPISGHVSLFWYQQALGQGPEFLTYFQNEAQLDKSGLPSDRFFAERPEGSVSTLKIQRTQQEDSAVYLCASSLSSGGGTDTQYFGPGTRLTVL.

This clonotype was seen many times. The chain carries TRBV7-9 and TRBJ2-5; D remains ambiguous. V was cut by 5 bases and J by 5 bases, with 12 bases left in between. This CDR3 is 13 amino acids long. Germline-derived CDR1 and CDR2 are SEHNR and FQNEAQ (reference sequence). CDR3 nucleotide sequence: TGTGCCAGCAGCCCATTGGCACGGGAGACCCAGTACTTC. It yields the protein CASSPLARETQYF.

There are many counts of this clonotype. The rearrangement uses TRBV6-4 and TRBJ1-2; D is undetermined. Trimming removed 2 bases at V and 7 bases at J, with 17 bases between. Germline CDR1 MRHNA, CDR2 SNTAGT. This CDR3 comprises 15 residues. CDR3 DNA sequence: TGTGCCAGCAGTGACCCCGGCAGCCCCTGGCGTGGCTACACCTTC. This encodes CASSDPGSPWRGYTF.

Points on this clonotype: The germline gene is not matched at one end of the junction; a read error may be the cause. This chain's CDR3 is CAWSSTSGRPQLF. CDR3 sequence (DNA): TGTGCCTGGAGTTCTACCTCGGGACGTCCGCAGCTCTTC. This sequence joins TRBV30 and TRBJ2-1, with D perhaps given as TRBD1 or TRBD2 (5 bases each). Germline values: CDR1 GTSNPN, CDR2 SVGIG (reference sequence). The CDR3 is 13 amino acids.

On this clonotype: This may come from a read error, since a much larger clone is one base off. The rearrangement links TRBV7-2 to TRBJ2-7; the D gene could be TRBD1 or TRBD2 (5 bases each). V lost 9 bases and J lost 1, with 28 bases in between. CDR1 SGHTA and CDR2 FQGNSA come from the germline V gene. The CDR3 covers 18 residues. The CDR3 region is CASGLFGVKGSRSYEQYF. The DNA for the CDR3 is TGTGCCAGTGGCTTATTTGGCGTCAAGGGGAGTAGGTCCTACGAGCAGTACTTC.